This entry describes one T cell receptor beta chain. Germline V gene data show CDR1 as LGHDT and CDR2 as YNNKEL (reference sequence). The V end was cut by 8 bases, the J end by 2 bases, with 19 bases between. The CDR3 has 17 residues. Template switching, a step in the protocol, added a universal primer site, and cDNA carried unique molecular identifiers. MiXCR, applied by TCRdb to the 5' RACE reads, yields one record per CDR3 protein. The sample consists of a few hundred thousand distinct CDR3 sequences, roughly 9.8% of them appearing once. The data stem from a study of identical twins. The data were also submitted as part of a second study, on yellow fever vaccine responses in identical twins.

This sequence joins TRBV3-1 and TRBJ2-6; tentatively, D is TRBD1 (6 bases). The receptor was isolated from a woman younger than 35 in good health. The specimen was CD8+ T cells sorted from blood. CDR3 DNA sequence: TGTGCCAGCTGCAAGCCGGTCTCAGGGGCTGGGGCCAACGTCCTGACTTTC. It encodes CASCKPVSGAGANVLTF.